This is a list of T cell receptor beta chains from one sample in a study of long-term antiretroviral therapy in people with HIV. Assay used: immunoSEQ multiplex PCR; TCRdb lists only in-frame clones, some missing. Of approximately 23,000 clones listed, around four fifths are singletons. Material: unsorted PBMCs, obtained 5.9 years after starting antiretroviral therapy. The receptors derive from a man younger than 45 with HIV. Both conserved end residues are trimmed from each CDR3. D genes are given only for firm matches. Size is stated for part of the rows, as once, few or many counts, or as a class when the clone is expanded.

V gene	clone size	D gene	J gene	CDR3 protein
TRBV2	.	.	TRBJ2-4	ASSGAMRFSGDLAKNIQY
TRBV6-1	.	.	TRBJ1-5	ASSEAQGWQPQH
TRBV5-4	.	TRBD2	TRBJ2-7	ASSSQGTSSYEQY
TRBV10-3	.	TRBD1	TRBJ2-7	AISASGGHEQY
TRBV2	few	TRBD1	TRBJ1-2	ASSAGQGYGYT
TRBV5-4	medium-sized	.	TRBJ2-7	ASSLDPASYEQY
TRBV19	.	.	TRBJ1-3	ASKGSGVAPLNTIY
TRBV5-1	.	.	TRBJ1-1	ASSLAQGPEAF
TRBV27	.	TRBD1	TRBJ1-2	ASSLGQGGTYGYT
TRBV6-5	.	.	TRBJ1-5	ASFDQPQH
TRBV7-8	.	.	TRBJ2-2	ASSDRGGTGELF
TRBV9	.	TRBD2	TRBJ2-5	ASSSRLAGEETQY
TRBV30	.	.	TRBJ2-5	AWSVRPPPIQETQY
TRBV4-1	once	.	TRBJ2-1	ASSQDVGQFSYNEQF
TRBV5-4	.	TRBD1	TRBJ1-5	ASSPGQGLNQPQH
TRBV4-1	.	TRBD1	TRBJ1-5	ASSQAGGDQPQH
TRBV5-1	few	.	TRBJ1-6	ASSLVPNSPLH
TRBV7-2	.	.	TRBJ2-1	ASRGVLFRDPYNEQF
TRBV5-4	.	.	TRBJ1-2	ASSLGLGYGYT
TRBV10-3	.	TRBD1	TRBJ2-1	ATRGQDTYNEQF
TRBV6-5	.	TRBD2	TRBJ2-1	ASSGSFNEQF
TRBV4-3	few	.	TRBJ1-1	ASSQDQQGSNTEAF
TRBV4-3	.	.	TRBJ1-4	ASSQGGAANEKLF
TRBV30	.	.	TRBJ2-4	AWSPGVNIQY
TRBV28	.	.	TRBJ1-1	ASSLSSWGEAF
TRBV19	.	.	TRBJ2-3	ASSIMPGDADTQY